This T cell receptor beta chain was profiled in a study of beta chain features in type 1 diabetes (dated by TCRdb to between 2017 and 2018). About the full investigation: No differences in mean age, gender distribution, total cell number or subset yield were found between patients and healthy donors. Across all samples, 107,917,701 sorted cells were examined, and cell number per subset correlated strongly with RNA yield. The study compared TCRB repertoires of sorted circulating CD4+ T cell subsets between recently diagnosed type 1 diabetes patients and matched healthy donors. Whereas all 30 or so donors provided naive and central memory subsets, regulatory and stem cell-like memory subsets were isolated from just 8 patients and roughly eight healthy donors. Study-wide conclusions, independent of this receptor: A moderate but significant shortening of TCRB CDR3 length was observed in type 1 diabetes patients in all four CD4+ subsets. Because small numbers of individuals were included in the HLA sub-analyses, any influence of HLA type on TCRB rearrangement was left unresolved. Fewer insertions and more nucleotide deletions at VDJ recombination sites were observed in patients with type 1 diabetes, implying thymic rearrangement abnormalities. PCR may preferentially amplify shorter templates, but because patient and control samples were amplified and corrected together, any resulting skew would affect both groups equally. Because cDNA rather than genomic DNA was sequenced, highly expressing activated cells could have been over-represented, although no difference in activation and CD3 levels was found between groups. Naive, central memory and regulatory TCRB repertoires appeared to be more similar among patients than among healthy donors.

This clone was observed a handful of times. No antigen is known for it. Base qualities are not provided; no much larger clone lies one nucleotide away. The germline V gene gives CDR1 as MGHDK and CDR2 as SYGVNS. The CDR3 contains 13 residues, cysteine and phenylalanine counted. The sequence is cut down to CDR3 DNA, 39 bases in frame from base 1. Trimming at the junction amounts to 0 bases on V and 15 bases on J, and the germline ends lie 15 bases apart. From each donor, a single peripheral blood sample of around 0.12 L on average was drawn into heparinised tubes. A BD FACSAria II and a panel including CD45RO, CCR7, CD25, CD127, CD95 and CD27 were used to sort naive, central memory, regulatory and stem cell-like memory CD4+ T cells. Purity was above 95% for every sorted population. PBMCs were isolated right away by Lymphoprep density gradient centrifugation and were stained directly, without culture. Samples were stained and sorted in pairs, with one healthy donor and one patient per experiment, so that batch effects were minimized.

All of the isolated RNA was reverse transcribed with the High Capacity cDNA Reverse Transcription Kit, so expressed TCRB transcripts were sequenced. Deep immunoSEQ sequencing was applied to naive, central memory and regulatory T cell samples, giving an average of roughly 3.5 million total reads per sample. After sorted cells were lysed in RLT buffer, RNA was extracted with DNase-treated RNeasy Micro or Mini kits, with the choice depending on cell number. To prevent cross-contamination, each cell subset was processed individually, whereas patient and healthy donor samples were processed jointly. Using the immunoSEQ multiplex PCR, TCRB sequences were amplified from cDNA into 87-bp fragments spanning the CDR3 region. The amplicons were sequenced using the Illumina HiSeq platform. In the authors' own workflow: Synthetic template baselines were used to correct PCR bias computationally, reads within Hamming distance 2 were collapsed together, and singletons that could not be merged were discarded. Reads were aligned against IMGT to assign V, D and J genes, CDR3 length and insertions or deletions at six rearrangement sites. Within each subset, clonotype counts were normalized to sorted cell number, and only after that were true diversity and Gini coefficients computed with the tcR R package. The overlap coefficient, calculated on TCRB nucleotide sequences, was used to measure repertoire sharing. Not all clones reach the TCRdb copy of this immuneACCESS table, which keeps in-frame sequences only. Checked studies attribute under half of the gap to unresolved V genes and leave the rest unexplained. That table is the source of V, J and clone size, and D and trimming were worked out from the DNA. Within this sample are almost 350,000 clones, with 9.3% of them counted one time only. 1% of the sample goes to the ten largest clones.

The chain uses TRBV25-1 and TRBJ2-1; TRBD1 is perhaps the D gene, given 5 matching bases. The receptor was derived from a man aged 25 to 40 with type 1 diabetes. The sequencing input was central memory CD4+ T cells from blood. The nucleotides read TGTGCCAGCAGTGAATATCTTAGAACAGGTCTGTTCTTC. Its protein product is CASSEYLRTGLFF. Full variable domain (CDR3 extended with the reference TRBV25-1 and TRBJ2-1 proteins): EADIYQTPRYLVIGTGKKITLECSQTMGHDKMYWYQQDPGMELHLIHYSYGVNSTEKGDLSSESTVSRIRTEHFPLTLESARPSHTSQYLCASSEYLRTGLFFGPGTRLTVL.